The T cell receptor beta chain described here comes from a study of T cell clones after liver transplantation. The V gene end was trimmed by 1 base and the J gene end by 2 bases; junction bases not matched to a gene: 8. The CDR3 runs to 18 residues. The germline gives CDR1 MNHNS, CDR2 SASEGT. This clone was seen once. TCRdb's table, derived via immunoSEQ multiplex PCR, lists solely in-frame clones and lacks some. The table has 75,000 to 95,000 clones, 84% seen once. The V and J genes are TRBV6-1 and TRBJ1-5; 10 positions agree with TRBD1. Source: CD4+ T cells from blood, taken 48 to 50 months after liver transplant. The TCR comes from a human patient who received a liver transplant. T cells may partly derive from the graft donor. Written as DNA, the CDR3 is TGTGCCAGCAGTGAAGTCGACAGGGGGCGAGTGGGCAATCAGCCCCAGCATTTT. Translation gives CASSEVDRGRVGNQPQHF.